The clone carrying this TCR beta chain was observed once. Data came from immunoSEQ multiplex PCR; TCRdb stores just in-frame clones and leaves some out. The sample records just under 65,000 clones, around nine tenths being singletons. Graft-derived tissue was subjected to processing to liberate intraepithelial and lamina propria lymphocytes. The source of the sample is a study of graft-versus-host responses after intestinal transplantation. The length of the CDR3 is 16 residues. V was shortened by 0 bases and J by 0 bases, with 12 bases between the two germline ends. The germline V gene encodes CDR1 SGHRS and CDR2 YFSETQ.

The chain links TRBV5-1 to TRBJ1-1; no reliable D call. Here the sequenced sample was ileum tissue, taken around 350 days after transplant. This receptor was taken from a human patient who received an intestinal transplant, so some T cells may come from the graft donor. Here the CDR3 reads CASSLAGPAMNTEAFF. The CDR3 DNA follows: TGCGCCAGCAGCTTGGCCGGTCCAGCTATGAACACTGAAGCTTTCTTT.